These 14 T cell receptor beta chains share one sample of origin, sequenced in a study of blood T cell repertoires in COVID-19. The repertoire was sequenced with immunoSEQ multiplex PCR; TCRdb's copy has only in-frame clones and lacks some. This table has about 350,000 clones, roughly 86% appearing once. The sequenced material came from PBMCs or T cells enriched from blood (not recorded which). The receptors originated from a woman in her thirties who had been exposed to COVID-19.

J is TRBJ1-5 and V is TRBV28; no reliable D call. Germline CDR1 is MDHEN and CDR2 is SYDVKM. CDR3 length: 13 residues. The germline V and J ends were trimmed by 3 bases and 5 bases, with 8 bases remaining between them. CDR3 in amino acids: CASSFRGYQPQHF. CDR3 DNA: TGTGCCAGCAGTTTTAGAGGGTATCAGCCCCAGCATTTT.

The gene calls are TRBV27 and TRBJ2-7, with TRBD2 matching 7 bases. Germline assignment: CDR1 MNHEY and CDR2 SMNVEV (reference sequence). The CDR3 totals 13 residues. The V segment lost 2 bases and the J segment 3 bases; nucleotides outside the gene matches: 1. The CDR3 loop reads CASSLGEGYEQYF. The DNA of the CDR3 is TGTGCCAGCAGTTTAGGGGAGGGCTACGAGCAGTACTTC.

The chain employs TRBV20-1 and TRBJ2-4; D remains ambiguous. The V end was cut by 6 bases, the J end by 5 bases, with 8 bases between. The CDR3 runs 11 residues. The germline V gene encodes CDR1 DFQATT and CDR2 SNEGSKA (reference sequence). For the CDR3, the DNA is TGCAGTGCCCTTACGGAAAACATTCAGTACTTC. This translates into CSALTENIQYF.

The CDR3 DNA follows: TGTGCCAGCAGTGACGGGACTAGCTGTTTCTACGAGCAGTACTTC. It specifies CASSDGTSCFYEQYF. This chain connects TRBV6-4 to TRBJ2-7, with 9 positions matching TRBD2. Germline V gives CDR1 MRHNA, CDR2 SNTAGT. The CDR3 covers 15 residues. J gave up 3 bases and V 2 bases, and 5 bases lay outside the gene matches.

V gene TRBV28 combines with J gene TRBJ2-7, with D hard to call. Trimming pared 3 bases from V and 3 bases from J, leaving 9 bases between. In germline, CDR1 is MDHEN, CDR2 SYDVKM. The CDR3 length is 13 residues. In DNA, the CDR3 is TGTGCCAGCAGTTTCCCTACTATCTACGAGCAGTACTTC. Translating it yields CASSFPTIYEQYF.

The chain joins TRBV3-1 (or the pseudogene TRBV3-2) to TRBJ2-7; 11 nucleotides match TRBD1. Germline V lookup: CDR1 LGHDT, CDR2 YNNKEL (reference sequence). Trimming took 4 bases from V and 1 from J; bases not matched to a gene: 3. This CDR3 region has 15 residues. DNA for the CDR3: TGTGCCAGCAGCCCAGGACAGGGGGCGTCCTACGAGCAGTACTTC. Amino acid sequence: CASSPGQGASYEQYF.

The V and J genes are TRBV4-1 and TRBJ2-7, with D possibly matching TRBD1 (7 bases). V lost 6 bases and J lost 5, with 17 bases in between. CDR1 and CDR2 (germline): MGHRA, YSYEKL. The CDR3 has 14 amino acids. The CDR3 here is CASSLTQGGDEQYF. The CDR3 coding sequence is TGCGCCAGCAGTCTTACCCAGGGGGGCGACGAGCAGTACTTC.

The V call is TRBV7-2, the J call TRBJ1-6; D remains ambiguous. V was shortened by 3 bases and J by 8 bases, with 5 bases between the two germline ends. CDR3 length: 12 amino acids. Per germline, CDR1 SGHTA and CDR2 FQGNSA. CDR3 sequence reads: CASSFEDSPLHF. The DNA for the CDR3 is TGTGCCAGCAGCTTCGAGGATTCACCCCTCCACTTT.

The chain links TRBV2 to TRBJ1-5, with 7 bases aligning to TRBD1. Looked up from germline, CDR1 is SNHLY and CDR2 is FYNNEI. The CDR3 is 15 amino acids. Germline trimming cut 5 bases from V and 6 bases from J; bases unmatched to any gene: 10. In DNA form, the CDR3 reads TGTGCCAGCAGTCCCGTACAGGGGTGGTTTCAGCCCCAGCATTTT. Translated: CASSPVQGWFQPQHF.

The chain uses TRBV10-3 and TRBJ2-3, with D perhaps matching TRBD2 (6 bases). The CDR3 sequence is 15 residues long. CDR1 is ENHRY and CDR2 is SYGVKD in the germline V gene. The V and J ends lost 6 bases and 6 bases respectively, with 19 bases between them. CDR3 sequence (DNA): TGTGCCATCAGGACCAAAGCGGGTTTTGAGGATACGCAGTATTTT. Its protein product is CAIRTKAGFEDTQYF.

The chain uses TRBV29-1 and TRBJ1-1; D is undetermined. Germline V gene sequence: CDR1 SQVTM, CDR2 ANQGSEA. This CDR3 has 14 residues. Trimming took 5 bases from V and 6 from J, leaving 19 bases between them. CDR3 nucleotide sequence: TGCAGCGTTTACAGCGGAACCCTTTTTGCTGAAGCTTTCTTT. It is translated as CSVYSGTLFAEAFF. The full variable domain, completed using reference TRBV29-1 and TRBJ1-1, is SAVISQKPSRDICQRGTSLTIQCQVDSQVTMMFWYRQQPGQSLTLIATANQGSEATYESGFVIDKFPISRPNLTFSTLTVSNMSPEDSSIYLCSVYSGTLFAEAFFGQGTRLTVV.

The rearrangement uses TRBV2 and TRBJ2-7, with D perhaps TRBD2 (5 bases). The CDR3 is made up of 12 amino acids. CDR1 is SNHLY and CDR2 is FYNNEI in the germline V gene. Trimming cost V 11 bases and J 5 bases, with 16 bases left between them. In DNA, the CDR3 is TGTGCCTCCACCCCTCCGGGAAACGAGCAGTACTTC. Its protein product is CASTPPGNEQYF.

This clone was observed once. V gene TRBV28 combines with J gene TRBJ2-7; D uncertain. The ends were cut back, 5 bases at V and 6 bases at J, with 11 bases in the middle. Germline CDR1 and CDR2: MDHEN and SYDVKM. This CDR3 has 12 amino acids. The CDR3 spells CASSPPRGEQYF. In nucleotides, the CDR3 is TGTGCCAGCAGTCCCCCTCGCGGCGAGCAGTACTTC.

The gene calls are TRBV9 and TRBJ1-3, with a possible D match to TRBD1 (5 bases). Trimming took off 0 bases at V and 4 bases at J, with 17 bases between the two ends. This CDR3 is 17 amino acids long. Germline V gene lookup returns CDR1 SGDLS and CDR2 YYNGEE. Here the CDR3 DNA reads TGTGCCAGCAGCGTAGCTCTGCGGGGGGTCGGAGGAAACACCATATATTTT. Translated, it gives CASSVALRGVGGNTIYF.